Detailed here is one T cell receptor (beta chain). Some clones are missing from TCRdb's copy, which holds only in-frame ones; the method was immunoSEQ multiplex PCR. This sample has approximately 720,000 clones; about 90% occur once, and the top ten carry more than 20%. CD8 cells classed as naive were CD45RO-negative and positively selected for CCR7, excluding terminally differentiated effector memory CD45RA+ cells. This record belongs to a study of shared clonotypes between healthy human individuals. Unmatched junction bases numbered 1, after V lost 3 bases and J lost 2 bases. Germline CDR1 is WNHNN and CDR2 is SYGVQD (reference sequence). The CDR3 covers 13 residues.

The chain carries TRBV10-1 and TRBJ2-7; 7 bases match TRBD2. Material: naive CD8+ T cells sorted from blood. The receptor comes from a man aged 30 to 45 in good health. CDR3 residues: CASSDAGAYEQYF. In DNA, the CDR3 is TGCGCCAGCAGTGACGCGGGGGCCTACGAGCAGTACTTC.